The 7 T cell receptor beta chains reported below all come from one sample, sequenced in a study of control samples from healthy donors and cancer patients. Assay: immunoSEQ multiplex PCR; the TCRdb copy retains only in-frame clones and omits some. The sample carries roughly 170,000 clones, 93% recorded once. Sequencing used blood. These receptors were taken from a woman in her fifties or sixties in good health.

The J gene is TRBJ2-6, the V gene TRBV7-9; no firm D call. This CDR3 has 13 residues. V was pared by 11 bases and J by 1 base, with 9 bases between. CDR1 and CDR2 from the germline V gene are SEHNR and FQNEAQ (reference sequence). CDR3 amino acids: CAGATSGANVLTF. The CDR3 nucleotides read TGTGCCGGCGCGACTTCTGGGGCCAACGTCCTGACTTTC.

The chain joins TRBV7-2 to TRBJ2-2, with D possibly TRBD1 on 5 matching bases. CDR1 is SGHTA and CDR2 is FQGNSA in the germline V gene. Trimming shortened V by 1 base and J by 7 bases, and 16 bases separated the two germline ends. There are 16 residues in the CDR3. CDR3 nucleotide sequence: TGTGCCAGCAGCTTAGTACTCAGGGAAGGAATCGGGGAGCTGTTTTTT. Amino acid sequence: CASSLVLREGIGELFF.

The rearrangement joins TRBV29-1 to TRBJ2-2; 9 bases align to TRBD1. The germline V gene encodes CDR1 SQVTM and CDR2 ANQGSEA. The CDR3 has 12 residues. Losses at the gene ends were 6 bases for V and 7 bases for J; bases not matched to a gene: 3. The CDR3 nucleotides read TGCAGCGTGGGACAGGGCCACGGGGAGCTGTTTTTT. Protein: CSVGQGHGELFF.

This chain connects TRBV5-1 to TRBJ2-3; 7 bases map to TRBD2. The CDR3 runs to 16 residues. Per the germline V gene, CDR1 is SGHRS and CDR2 is YFSETQ. With V trimmed by 2 bases and J by 1 base, 7 bases remained unmatched. The CDR3 coding sequence is TGCGCCAGCAGCTTCGTTTCGGGGGGTGGCACAGATACGCAGTATTTT. Its translation: CASSFVSGGGTDTQYF.

This clone was seen once. The V and J genes are TRBV12-5 and TRBJ2-1; no definite D call. The V and J ends lost 5 bases and 0 bases respectively, with 11 bases between them. The CDR3 totals 15 residues. Germline-derived CDR1 and CDR2 are LGHNT and FRNRAP. The CDR3 region has the DNA TGTGCTAGTGGTCAAACACTGAGCTCCTACAATGAGCAGTTCTTC. Residues: CASGQTLSSYNEQFF.

The rearrangement joins TRBV2 to TRBJ2-6, with 8 bases that match TRBD1. The CDR3 extends over 18 amino acids. Germline CDR1 SNHLY, CDR2 FYNNEI. V lost 5 bases, J lost 0 bases, and 9 bases stayed unmatched. In DNA, the CDR3 is TGTGCCAGCAGTTTCAGGACAGGGATGGTCTCTGGGGCCAACGTCCTGACTTTC. Protein: CASSFRTGMVSGANVLTF.

The V and J genes are TRBV9 and TRBJ2-5; D remains ambiguous. With 4 bases removed from V and 0 bases from J, the gap between germline ends came to 7 bases. Germline assignment: CDR1 SGDLS and CDR2 YYNGEE. This CDR3 has 13 amino acids. The CDR3 is CASSWLDQETQYF. The CDR3 DNA reads TGTGCCAGCAGCTGGCTGGACCAAGAGACCCAGTACTTC.